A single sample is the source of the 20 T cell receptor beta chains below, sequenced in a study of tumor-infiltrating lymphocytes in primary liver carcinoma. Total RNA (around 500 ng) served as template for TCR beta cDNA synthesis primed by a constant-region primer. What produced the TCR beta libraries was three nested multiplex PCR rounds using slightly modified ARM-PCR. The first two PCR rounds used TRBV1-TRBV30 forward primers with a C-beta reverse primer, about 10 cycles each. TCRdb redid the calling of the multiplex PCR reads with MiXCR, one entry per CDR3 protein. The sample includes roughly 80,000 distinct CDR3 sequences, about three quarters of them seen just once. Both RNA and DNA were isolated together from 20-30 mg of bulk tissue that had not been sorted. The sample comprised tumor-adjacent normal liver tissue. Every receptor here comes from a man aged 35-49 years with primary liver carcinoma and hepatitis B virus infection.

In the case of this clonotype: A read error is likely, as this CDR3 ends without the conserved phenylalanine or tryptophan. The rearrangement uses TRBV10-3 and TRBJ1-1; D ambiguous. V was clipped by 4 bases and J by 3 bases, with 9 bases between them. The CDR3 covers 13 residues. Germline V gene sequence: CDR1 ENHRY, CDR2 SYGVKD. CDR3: CAISGTMDTEAFL. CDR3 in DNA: TGTGCCATCAGTGGTACAATGGACACTGAAGCTTTCCTT.

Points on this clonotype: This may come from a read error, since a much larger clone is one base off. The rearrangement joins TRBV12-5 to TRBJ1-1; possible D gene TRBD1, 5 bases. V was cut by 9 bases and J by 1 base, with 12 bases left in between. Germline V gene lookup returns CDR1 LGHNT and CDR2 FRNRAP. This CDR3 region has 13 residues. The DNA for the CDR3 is TGTGCTAGACACGGGACGGGGAACACTGAAGCTTTCTTT. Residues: CARHGTGNTEAFF.

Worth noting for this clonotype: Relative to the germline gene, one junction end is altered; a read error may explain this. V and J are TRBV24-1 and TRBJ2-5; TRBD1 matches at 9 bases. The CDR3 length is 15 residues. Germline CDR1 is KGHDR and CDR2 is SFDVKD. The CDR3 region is CTTSDWGQGKETQYF. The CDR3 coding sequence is TGTACCACCAGTGATTGGGGACAGGGCAAAGAGACCCAGTACTTC.

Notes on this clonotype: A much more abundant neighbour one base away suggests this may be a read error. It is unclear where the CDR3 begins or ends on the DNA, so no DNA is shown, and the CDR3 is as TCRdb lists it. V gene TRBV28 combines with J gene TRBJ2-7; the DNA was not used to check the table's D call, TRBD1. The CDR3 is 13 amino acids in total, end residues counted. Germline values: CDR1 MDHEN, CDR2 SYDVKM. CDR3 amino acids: CASSFGQGSEHYF.

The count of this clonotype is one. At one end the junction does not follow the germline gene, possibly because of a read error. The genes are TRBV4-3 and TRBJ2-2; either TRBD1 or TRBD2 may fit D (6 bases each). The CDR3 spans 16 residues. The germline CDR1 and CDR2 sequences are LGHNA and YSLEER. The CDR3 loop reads CASSQDWGHSNGGLFF. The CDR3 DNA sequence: TGCGCCAGCAGCCAAGATTGGGGACATTCAAACGGGGGGCTGTTTTTT.

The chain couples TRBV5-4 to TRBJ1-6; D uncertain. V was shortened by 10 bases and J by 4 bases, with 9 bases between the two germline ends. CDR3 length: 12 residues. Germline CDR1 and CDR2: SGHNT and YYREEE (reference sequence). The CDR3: CACGEYNSPLHF. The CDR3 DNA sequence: TGTGCCTGCGGCGAGTATAATTCACCCCTCCACTTT.

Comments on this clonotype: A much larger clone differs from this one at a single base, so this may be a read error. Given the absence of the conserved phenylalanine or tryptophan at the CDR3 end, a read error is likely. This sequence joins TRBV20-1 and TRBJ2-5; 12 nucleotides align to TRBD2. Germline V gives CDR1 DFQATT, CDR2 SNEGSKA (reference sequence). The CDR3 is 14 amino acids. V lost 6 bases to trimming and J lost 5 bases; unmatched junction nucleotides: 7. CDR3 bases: TGCAGTGCGTTACTAGCGGGAGGTTGGGAGACCCAGTACTCC. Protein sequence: CSALLAGGWETQYS.

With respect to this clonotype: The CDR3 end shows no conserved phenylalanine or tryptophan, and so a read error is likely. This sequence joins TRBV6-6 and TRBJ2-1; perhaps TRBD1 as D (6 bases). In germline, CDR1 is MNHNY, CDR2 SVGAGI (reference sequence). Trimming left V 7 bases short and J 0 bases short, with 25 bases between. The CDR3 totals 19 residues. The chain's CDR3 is CASNHQTYRALSSYNEQFL. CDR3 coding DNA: TGTGCCAGCAACCATCAAACGTACAGGGCCCTAAGCTCCTACAATGAGCAGTTCCTC.

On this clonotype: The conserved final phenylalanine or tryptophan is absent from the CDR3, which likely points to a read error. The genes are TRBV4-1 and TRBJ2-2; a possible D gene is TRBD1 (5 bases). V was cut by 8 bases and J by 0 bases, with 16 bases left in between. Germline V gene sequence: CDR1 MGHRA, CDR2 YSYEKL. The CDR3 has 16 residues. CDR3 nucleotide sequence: TGCGCCAGCTGCCCAGGACAAGGCCCGAACACCGGGGAGCTGTTTTCT. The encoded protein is CASCPGQGPNTGELFS.

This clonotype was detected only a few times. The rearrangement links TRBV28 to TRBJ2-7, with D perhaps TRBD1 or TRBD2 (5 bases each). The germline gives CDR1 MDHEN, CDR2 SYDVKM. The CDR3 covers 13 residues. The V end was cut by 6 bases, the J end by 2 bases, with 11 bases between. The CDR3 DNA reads TGTGCCAGCAGCGGGGACCGCGCCTACGAGCAGTACTTC. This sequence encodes CASSGDRAYEQYF.

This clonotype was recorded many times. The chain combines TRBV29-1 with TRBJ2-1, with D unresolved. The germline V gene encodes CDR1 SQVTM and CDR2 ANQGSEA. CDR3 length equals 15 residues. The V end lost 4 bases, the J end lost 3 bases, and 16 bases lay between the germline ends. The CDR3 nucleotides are TGCAGCGTTGCCCAGCCTAGGGCTGTCTACAATGAGCAGTTCTTC. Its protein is CSVAQPRAVYNEQFF.

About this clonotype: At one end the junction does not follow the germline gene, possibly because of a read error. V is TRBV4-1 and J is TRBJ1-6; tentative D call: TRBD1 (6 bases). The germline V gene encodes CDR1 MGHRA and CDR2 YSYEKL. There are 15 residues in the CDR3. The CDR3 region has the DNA TGCGCCAGCAGCCAAGAAAGCACAGGGAATTCACCCCTACACTTT. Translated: CASSQESTGNSPLHF.

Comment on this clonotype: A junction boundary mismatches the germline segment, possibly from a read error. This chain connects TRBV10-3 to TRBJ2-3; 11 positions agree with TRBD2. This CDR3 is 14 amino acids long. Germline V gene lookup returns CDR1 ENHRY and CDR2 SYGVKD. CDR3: CISGTSGSTDAQYF. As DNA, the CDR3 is TGTATCTCTGGGACTAGCGGCTCCACAGATGCGCAGTATTTT.

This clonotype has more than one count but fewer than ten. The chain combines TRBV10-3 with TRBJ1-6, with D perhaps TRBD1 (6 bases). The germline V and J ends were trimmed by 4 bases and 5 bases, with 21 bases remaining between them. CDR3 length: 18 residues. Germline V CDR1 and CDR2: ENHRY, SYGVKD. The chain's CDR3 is CAISGASGGASNNSPLHF. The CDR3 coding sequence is TGTGCCATCAGTGGGGCGAGCGGGGGCGCGTCTAATAATTCACCCCTCCACTTT.

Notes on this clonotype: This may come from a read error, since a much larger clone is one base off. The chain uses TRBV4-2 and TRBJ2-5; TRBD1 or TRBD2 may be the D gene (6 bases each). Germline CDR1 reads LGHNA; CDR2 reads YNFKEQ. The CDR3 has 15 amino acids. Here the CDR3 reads CAGSQAEGVSETQYF. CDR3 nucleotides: TGTGCCGGCAGCCAAGCGGAGGGGGTATCGGAGACCCAGTACTTC.

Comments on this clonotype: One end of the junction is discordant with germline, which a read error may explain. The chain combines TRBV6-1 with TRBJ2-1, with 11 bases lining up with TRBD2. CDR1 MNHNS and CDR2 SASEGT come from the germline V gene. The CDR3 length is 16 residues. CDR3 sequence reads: CASSQLGLTSGDEQFF. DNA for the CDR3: TGTGCCAGCAGTCAACTAGGGCTGACTAGCGGGGATGAACAGTTCTTC.

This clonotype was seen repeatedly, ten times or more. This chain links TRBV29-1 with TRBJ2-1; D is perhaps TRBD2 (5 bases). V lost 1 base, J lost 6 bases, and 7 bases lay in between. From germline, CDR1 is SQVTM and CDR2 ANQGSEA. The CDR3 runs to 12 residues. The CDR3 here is CSVEGRGNEQFF. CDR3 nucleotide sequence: TGCAGCGTTGAAGGTCGGGGCAATGAGCAGTTCTTC.

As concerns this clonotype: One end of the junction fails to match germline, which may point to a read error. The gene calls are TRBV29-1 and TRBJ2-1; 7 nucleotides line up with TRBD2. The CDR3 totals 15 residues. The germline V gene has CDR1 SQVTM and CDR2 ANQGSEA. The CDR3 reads CSVDKWSGIYNEQLF. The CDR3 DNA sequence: TGCAGCGTTGATAAGTGGAGCGGGATCTACAATGAGCAGCTCTTC.

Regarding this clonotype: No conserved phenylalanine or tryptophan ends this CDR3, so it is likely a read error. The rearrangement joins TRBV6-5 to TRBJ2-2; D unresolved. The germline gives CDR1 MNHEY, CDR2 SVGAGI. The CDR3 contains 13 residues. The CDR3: CASCYQDTGELFL. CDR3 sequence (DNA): TGTGCCAGCTGTTACCAGGACACCGGGGAGCTGTTTCTT.

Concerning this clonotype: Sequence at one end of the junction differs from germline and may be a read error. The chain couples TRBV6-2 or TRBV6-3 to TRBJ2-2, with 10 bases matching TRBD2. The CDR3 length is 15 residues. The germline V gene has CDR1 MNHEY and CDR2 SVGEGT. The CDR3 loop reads CATSYALAGDGELFF. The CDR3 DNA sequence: TGTGCCACCAGTTACGCGCTAGCGGGAGACGGGGAGCTGTTTTTT.